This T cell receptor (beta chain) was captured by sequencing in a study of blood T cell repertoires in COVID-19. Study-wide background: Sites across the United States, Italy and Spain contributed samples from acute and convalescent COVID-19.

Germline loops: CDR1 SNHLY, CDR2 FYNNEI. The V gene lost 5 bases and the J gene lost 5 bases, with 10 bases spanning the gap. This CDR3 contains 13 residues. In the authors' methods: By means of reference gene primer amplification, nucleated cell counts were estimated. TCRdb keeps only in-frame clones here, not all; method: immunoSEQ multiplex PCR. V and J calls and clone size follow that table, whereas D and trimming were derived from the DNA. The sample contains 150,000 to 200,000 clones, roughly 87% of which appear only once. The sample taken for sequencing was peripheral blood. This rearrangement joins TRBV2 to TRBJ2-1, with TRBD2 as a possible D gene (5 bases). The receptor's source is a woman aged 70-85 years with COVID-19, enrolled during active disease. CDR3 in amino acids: CASSRTSNNEQFF. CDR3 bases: TGTGCCAGCAGTAGGACTTCCAACAATGAGCAGTTCTTC. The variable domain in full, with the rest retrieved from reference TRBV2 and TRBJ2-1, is EPEVTQTPSHQVTQMGQEVILRCVPISNHLYFYWYRQILGQKVEFLVSFYNNEISEKSEIFDDQFSVERPDGSNFTLKIRSTKLEDSAMYFCASSRTSNNEQFFGPGTRLTVL.